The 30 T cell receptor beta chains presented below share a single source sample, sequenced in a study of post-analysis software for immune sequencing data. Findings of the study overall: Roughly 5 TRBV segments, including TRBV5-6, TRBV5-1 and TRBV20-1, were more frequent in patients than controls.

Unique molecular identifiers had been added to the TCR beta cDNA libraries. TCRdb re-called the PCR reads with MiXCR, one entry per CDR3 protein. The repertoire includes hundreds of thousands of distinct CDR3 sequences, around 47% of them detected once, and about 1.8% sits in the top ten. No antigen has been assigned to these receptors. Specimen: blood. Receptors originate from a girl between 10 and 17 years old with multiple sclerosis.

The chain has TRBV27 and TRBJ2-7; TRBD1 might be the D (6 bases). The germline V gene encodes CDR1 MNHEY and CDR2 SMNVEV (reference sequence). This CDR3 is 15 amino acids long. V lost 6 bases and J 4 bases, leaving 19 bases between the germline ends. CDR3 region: CASSAASTGPYEQYF. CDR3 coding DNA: TGTGCCAGCAGCGCCGCGTCTACAGGGCCGTACGAGCAGTACTTC.

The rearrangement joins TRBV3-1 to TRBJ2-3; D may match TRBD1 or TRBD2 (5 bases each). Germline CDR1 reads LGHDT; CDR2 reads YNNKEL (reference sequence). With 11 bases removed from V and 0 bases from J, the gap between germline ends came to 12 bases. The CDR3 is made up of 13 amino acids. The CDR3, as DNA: TGTGCCTGCTGGGACCCAAGCACAGATACGCAGTATTTT. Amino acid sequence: CACWDPSTDTQYF.

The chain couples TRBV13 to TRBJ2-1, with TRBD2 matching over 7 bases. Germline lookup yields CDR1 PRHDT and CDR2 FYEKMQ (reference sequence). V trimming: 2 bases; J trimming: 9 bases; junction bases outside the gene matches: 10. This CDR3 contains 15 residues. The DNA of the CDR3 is TGTGCCAGCAGCTTATCCGTAGGGAGGGAAGGTGAGCAGTTCTTC. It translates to CASSLSVGREGEQFF.

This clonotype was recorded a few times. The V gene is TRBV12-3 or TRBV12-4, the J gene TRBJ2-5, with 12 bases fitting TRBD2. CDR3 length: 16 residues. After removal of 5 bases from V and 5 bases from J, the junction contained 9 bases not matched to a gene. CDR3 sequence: CASSETSGGGGETQYF. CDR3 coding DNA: TGTGCCAGCAGTGAGACTAGCGGGGGCGGAGGGGAGACCCAGTACTTC.

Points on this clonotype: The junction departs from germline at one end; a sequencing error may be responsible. CDR3 coding DNA: TGCGCCAGCAGCTTGAGTCTAGCGGGGCTTCACAATAAGCAGTTCTTC. Amino acids: CASSLSLAGLHNKQFF. This sequence joins TRBV5-1 and TRBJ2-1; 9 bases map to TRBD2. Germline V gives CDR1 SGHRS, CDR2 YFSETQ. This CDR3 contains 16 residues.

The CDR3 DNA sequence: TGCAGTGCTAGGGCCCCCGGGACAGGGGTTGAAAAACTGTTTTTT. This encodes CSARAPGTGVEKLFF. This rearrangement joins TRBV20-1 to TRBJ1-4; 10 nucleotides align to TRBD1. CDR3 length equals 15 residues. The V gene end was trimmed by 3 bases and the J gene end by 7 bases; junction bases not matched to a gene: 8. In germline, CDR1 is DFQATT, CDR2 SNEGSKA (reference sequence).

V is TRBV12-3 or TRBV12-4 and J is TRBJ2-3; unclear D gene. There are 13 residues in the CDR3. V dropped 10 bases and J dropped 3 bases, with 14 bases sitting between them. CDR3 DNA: TGTGCCACCGTCCTAGTTGGGACAGATACGCAGTATTTT. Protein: CATVLVGTDTQYF.

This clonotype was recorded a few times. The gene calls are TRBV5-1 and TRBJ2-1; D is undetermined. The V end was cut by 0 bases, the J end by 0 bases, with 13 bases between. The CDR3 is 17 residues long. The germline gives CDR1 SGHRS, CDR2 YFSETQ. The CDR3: CASSLVGGFSSYNEQFF. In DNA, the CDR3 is TGCGCCAGCAGCTTGGTGGGTGGGTTCAGCTCCTACAATGAGCAGTTCTTC.

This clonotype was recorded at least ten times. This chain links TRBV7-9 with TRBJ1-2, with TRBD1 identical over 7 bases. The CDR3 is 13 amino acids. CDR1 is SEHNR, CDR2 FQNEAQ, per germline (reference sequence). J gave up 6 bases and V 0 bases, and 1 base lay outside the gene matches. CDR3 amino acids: CASSLAGGDGYTF. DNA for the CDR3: TGTGCCAGCAGCTTAGCAGGGGGCGATGGCTACACCTTC.

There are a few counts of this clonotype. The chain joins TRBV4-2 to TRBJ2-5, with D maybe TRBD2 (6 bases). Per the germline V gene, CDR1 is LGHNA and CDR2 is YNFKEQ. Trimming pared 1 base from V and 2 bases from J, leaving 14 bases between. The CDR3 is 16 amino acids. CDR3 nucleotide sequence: TGTGCCAGCAGCCAAGTCTGGAAAAGCGGGCAAGAGACCCAGTACTTC. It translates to CASSQVWKSGQETQYF.

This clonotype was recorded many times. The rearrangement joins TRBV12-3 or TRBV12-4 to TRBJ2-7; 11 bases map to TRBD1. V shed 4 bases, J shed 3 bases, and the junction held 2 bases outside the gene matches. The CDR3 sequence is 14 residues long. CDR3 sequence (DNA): TGTGCCAGCAGTTCCGGGACAGGGGGCTACGAGCAGTACTTC. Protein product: CASSSGTGGYEQYF.

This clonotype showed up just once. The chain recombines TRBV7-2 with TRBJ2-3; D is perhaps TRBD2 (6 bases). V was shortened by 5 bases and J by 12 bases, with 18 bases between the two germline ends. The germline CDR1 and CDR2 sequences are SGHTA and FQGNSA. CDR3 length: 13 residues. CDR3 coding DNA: TGTGCCAGCAGCGTCACTCCGGGAGTCTTACAGTATTTT. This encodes CASSVTPGVLQYF.

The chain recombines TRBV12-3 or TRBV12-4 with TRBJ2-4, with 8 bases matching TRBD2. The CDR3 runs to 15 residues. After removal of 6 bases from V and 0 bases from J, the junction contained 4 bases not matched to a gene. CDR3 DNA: TGTGCCAGCAGCCGAACTAGCGGAGCCAAAAACATTCAGTACTTC. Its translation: CASSRTSGAKNIQYF.

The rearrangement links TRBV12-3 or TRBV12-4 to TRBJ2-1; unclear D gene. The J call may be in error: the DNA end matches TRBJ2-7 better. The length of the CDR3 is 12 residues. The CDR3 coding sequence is TGTGCCAGCAGTTATCAGTACAATGAGCAGTACTTC. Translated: CASSYQYNEQYF.

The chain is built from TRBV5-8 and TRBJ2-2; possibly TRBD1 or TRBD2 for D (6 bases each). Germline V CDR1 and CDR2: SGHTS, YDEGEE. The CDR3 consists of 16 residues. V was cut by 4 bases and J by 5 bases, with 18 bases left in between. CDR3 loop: CASSPRGGMWTGELFF. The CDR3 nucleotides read TGTGCCAGCAGCCCCCGAGGGGGGATGTGGACCGGGGAGCTGTTTTTT. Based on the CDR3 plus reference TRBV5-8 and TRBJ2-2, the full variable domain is EAGVTQSPTHLIKTRGQQATLRCSPISGHTSVYWYQQALGLGLQFLLWYDEGEERNRGNFPPRFSGRQFPNYSSELNVNALELEDSALYLCASSPRGGMWTGELFFGEGSRLTVL.

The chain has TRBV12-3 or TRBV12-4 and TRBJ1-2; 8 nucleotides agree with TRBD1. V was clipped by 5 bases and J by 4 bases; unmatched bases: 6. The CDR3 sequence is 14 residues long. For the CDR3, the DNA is TGTGCCAGCAGTCCCCTAACAGGGGGCTATGGCTACACCTTC. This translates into CASSPLTGGYGYTF.

The CDR3 DNA reads as TGCAGTGCTAGACTGGGAACAGGGGATCAGCCCCAGCATTTT. It is translated as CSARLGTGDQPQHF. V is TRBV20-1 and J is TRBJ1-5; TRBD1 matches 7 bases. The germline V gene has CDR1 DFQATT and CDR2 SNEGSKA (reference sequence). V shed 2 bases and J 5 bases; nucleotides not matched to a gene: 6. The CDR3 is 14 amino acids.

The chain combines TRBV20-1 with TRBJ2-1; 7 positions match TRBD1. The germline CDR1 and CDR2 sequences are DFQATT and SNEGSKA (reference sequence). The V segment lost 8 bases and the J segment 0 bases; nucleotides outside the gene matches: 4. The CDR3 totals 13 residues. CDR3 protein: CSPQGVSYNEQFF. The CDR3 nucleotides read TGCAGTCCGCAGGGGGTCTCCTACAATGAGCAGTTCTTC.

CDR3 sequence (DNA): TGTGCCAGCAGCCTCCAGAGTAGTAATAATTCACCCCTCCACTTT. Amino acids: CASSLQSSNNSPLHF. The chain uses TRBV3-1 and TRBJ1-6; D is unresolved. CDR1 is LGHDT, CDR2 YNNKEL, per germline (reference sequence). This CDR3 spans 15 amino acids. Trimming left V 4 bases short and J 5 bases short, with 12 bases between.

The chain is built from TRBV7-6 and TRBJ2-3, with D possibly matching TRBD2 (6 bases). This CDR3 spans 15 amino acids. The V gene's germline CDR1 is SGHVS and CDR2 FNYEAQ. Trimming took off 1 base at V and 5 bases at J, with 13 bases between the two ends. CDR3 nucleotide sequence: TGTGCCAGCAGCTTAGGGGGCGGGATAAGAGATACGCAGTATTTT. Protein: CASSLGGGIRDTQYF.

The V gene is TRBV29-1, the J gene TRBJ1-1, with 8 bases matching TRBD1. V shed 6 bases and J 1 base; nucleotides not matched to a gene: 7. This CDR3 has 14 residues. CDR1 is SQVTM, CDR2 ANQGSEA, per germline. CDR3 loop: CSVHWTGKNTEAFF. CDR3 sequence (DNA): TGCAGCGTACATTGGACAGGGAAGAACACTGAAGCTTTCTTT.

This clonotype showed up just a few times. Here the CDR3 DNA reads TGCGCCAGCAGCCAAGGGCAGGGATTAAGCTACACCTTC. Protein product: CASSQGQGLSYTF. This chain joins TRBV4-1 and TRBJ1-2; maybe TRBD1 (5 bases). Trimming pared 1 base from V and 9 bases from J, leaving 12 bases between. This CDR3 contains 13 residues. Germline assignment: CDR1 MGHRA and CDR2 YSYEKL.

CDR3 sequence: CASRVGTEAFF. The CDR3 bases are TGTGCCAGCAGGGTGGGCACTGAAGCTTTCTTT. This chain links TRBV6-5 with TRBJ1-1, with no clear D. This CDR3 contains 11 residues. Germline assignment: CDR1 MNHEY and CDR2 SVGAGI. V lost 6 bases and J lost 4, with 6 bases in between.

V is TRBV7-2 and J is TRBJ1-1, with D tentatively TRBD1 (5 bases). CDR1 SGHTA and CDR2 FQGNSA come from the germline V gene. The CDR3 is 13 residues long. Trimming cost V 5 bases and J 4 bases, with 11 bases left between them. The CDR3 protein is CASSPRRVTEAFF. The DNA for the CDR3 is TGTGCCAGCAGCCCCCGCAGGGTCACTGAAGCTTTCTTT.

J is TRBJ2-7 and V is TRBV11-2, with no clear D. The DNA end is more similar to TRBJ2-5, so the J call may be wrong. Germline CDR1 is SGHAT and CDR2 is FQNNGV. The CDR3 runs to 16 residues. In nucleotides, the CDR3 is TGTGCCAGCAGCTTGAACGACTGGGGTGGGCGAGAGACCCAGTACTTC. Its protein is CASSLNDWGGRETQYF.

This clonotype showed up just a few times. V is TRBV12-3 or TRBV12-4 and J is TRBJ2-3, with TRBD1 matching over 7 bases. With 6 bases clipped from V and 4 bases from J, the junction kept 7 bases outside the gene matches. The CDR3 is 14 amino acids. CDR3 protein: CASSPDRASDTQYF. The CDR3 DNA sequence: TGTGCCAGCAGCCCTGACAGGGCGTCAGATACGCAGTATTTT.

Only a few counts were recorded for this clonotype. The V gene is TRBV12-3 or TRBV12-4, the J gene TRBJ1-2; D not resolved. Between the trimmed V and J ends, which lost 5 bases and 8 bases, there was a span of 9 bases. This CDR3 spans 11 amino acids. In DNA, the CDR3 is TGTGCCAGCAGTAATCTAGGAGGCTACACCTTC. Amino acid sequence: CASSNLGGYTF.

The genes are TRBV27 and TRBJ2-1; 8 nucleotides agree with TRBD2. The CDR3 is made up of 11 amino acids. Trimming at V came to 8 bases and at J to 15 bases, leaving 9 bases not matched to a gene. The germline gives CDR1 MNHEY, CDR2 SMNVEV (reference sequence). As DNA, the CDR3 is TGTGCCAGCGGGGCGGGGACTAGTCTGTTCTTC. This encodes CASGAGTSLFF.

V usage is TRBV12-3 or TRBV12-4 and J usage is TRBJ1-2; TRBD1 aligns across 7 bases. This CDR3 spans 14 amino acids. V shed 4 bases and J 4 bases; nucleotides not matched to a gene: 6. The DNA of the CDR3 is TGTGCCAGCAGTTCCGACAGGGAACGCTATGGCTACACCTTC. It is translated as CASSSDRERYGYTF.

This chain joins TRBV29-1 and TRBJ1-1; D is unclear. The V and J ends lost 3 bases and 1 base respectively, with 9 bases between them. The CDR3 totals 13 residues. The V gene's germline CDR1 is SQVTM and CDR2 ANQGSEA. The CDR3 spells CSVERIQNTEAFF. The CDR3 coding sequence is TGCAGCGTTGAGAGGATCCAGAACACTGAAGCTTTCTTT.